This T cell receptor (beta chain) stems from a study of CD8 T cell repertoires and HIV-1 epitope variants. Assay: immunoSEQ multiplex PCR; the TCRdb copy retains only in-frame clones and omits some. The sample consists of fewer than 6,500 clones, 55% to 70% of them appearing once. This clone was counted between two and nine times. The target antigen is unknown. The CDR3 is made up of 12 amino acids. The V gene's germline CDR1 is SEHNR and CDR2 FQNEAQ (reference sequence). Trimming took off 3 bases at V and 10 bases at J, with 10 bases between the two ends. The TCR comes from a male donor with HIV. Specimen: cultured CD8+ T cells derived from PBMCs. The V gene is TRBV7-9, the J gene TRBJ2-1; D possibly corresponds to TRBD1 (6 bases). The CDR3 DNA is TGTGCCAGCAGCTTGGGGACAACGGAGCAGTTCTTC. Protein: CASSLGTTEQFF.